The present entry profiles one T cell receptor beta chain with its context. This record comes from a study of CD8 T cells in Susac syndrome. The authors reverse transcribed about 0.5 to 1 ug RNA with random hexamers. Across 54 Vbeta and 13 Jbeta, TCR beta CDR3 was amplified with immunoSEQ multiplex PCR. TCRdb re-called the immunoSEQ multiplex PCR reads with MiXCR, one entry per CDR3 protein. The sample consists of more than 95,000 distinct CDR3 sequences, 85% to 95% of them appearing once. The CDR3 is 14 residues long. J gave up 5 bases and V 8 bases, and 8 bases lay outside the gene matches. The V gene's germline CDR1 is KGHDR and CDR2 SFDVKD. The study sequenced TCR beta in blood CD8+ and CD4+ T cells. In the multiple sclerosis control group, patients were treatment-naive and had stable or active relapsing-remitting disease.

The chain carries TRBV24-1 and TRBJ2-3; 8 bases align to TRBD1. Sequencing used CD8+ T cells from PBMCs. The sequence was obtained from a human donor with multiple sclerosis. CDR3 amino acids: CATTDRGLGDTQYF. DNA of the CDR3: TGTGCCACCACCGACAGGGGACTTGGAGATACGCAGTATTTT.